Detailed here is one TCR beta chain. This sample was included in a study of blood T cell repertoires in COVID-19. Study details: The United States, Italy and Spain were the sources of the acute and convalescent COVID-19 samples. In each case, the material was cDNA or gDNA derived from T cells, B-cell-depleted T cells, or PBMCs.

CDR1 and CDR2 from the germline V gene are SNHLY and FYNNEI. CDR3 length: 12 residues. Trimming stripped 3 bases from V and 4 bases from J, with 7 bases between. In the source study's methods: Estimation of nucleated cell counts was performed using reference gene primer amplification. The repertoire was sequenced with immunoSEQ multiplex PCR; TCRdb's copy has only in-frame clones and lacks some. V, J and clone size were drawn from that table, and D and trimming were deduced from the DNA. The sample includes more than 150,000 clones, approximately 80% of them seen just once. Sequenced material: peripheral blood. The J gene is TRBJ2-7, the V gene TRBV2; D is unresolved. This clonotype was obtained from a man aged 55 to 69 with acute or convalescent COVID-19. CDR3 DNA sequence: TGTGCCAGCAGTGAGTTAGATTACGAGCAGTACTTC. Translating gives CASSELDYEQYF.